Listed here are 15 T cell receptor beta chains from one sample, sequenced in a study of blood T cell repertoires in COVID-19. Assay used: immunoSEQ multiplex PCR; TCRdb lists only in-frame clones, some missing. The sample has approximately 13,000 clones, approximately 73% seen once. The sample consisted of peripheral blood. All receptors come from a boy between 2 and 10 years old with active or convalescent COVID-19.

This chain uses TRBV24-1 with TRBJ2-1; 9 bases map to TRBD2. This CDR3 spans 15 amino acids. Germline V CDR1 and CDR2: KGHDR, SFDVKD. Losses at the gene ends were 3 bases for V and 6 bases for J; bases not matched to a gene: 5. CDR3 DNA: TGTGCCACCAGTGATCCTTTTAGCGGGAGCAATGAGCAGTTCTTC. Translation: CATSDPFSGSNEQFF.

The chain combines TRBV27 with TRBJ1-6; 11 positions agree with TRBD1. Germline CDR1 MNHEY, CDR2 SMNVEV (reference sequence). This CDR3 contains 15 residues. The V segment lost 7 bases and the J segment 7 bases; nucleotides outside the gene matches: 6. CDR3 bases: TGTGCCAGCAAGGGACAGGGGGGAAGAAATTCACCCCTCCACTTT. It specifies CASKGQGGRNSPLHF.

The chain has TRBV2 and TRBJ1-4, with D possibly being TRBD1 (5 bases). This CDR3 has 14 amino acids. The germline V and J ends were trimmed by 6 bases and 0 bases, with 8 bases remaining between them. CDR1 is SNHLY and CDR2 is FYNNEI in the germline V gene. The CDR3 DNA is TGTGCCAGCAGCGTGGACACAACTAATGAAAAACTGTTTTTT. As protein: CASSVDTTNEKLFF. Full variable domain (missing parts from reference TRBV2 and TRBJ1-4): EPEVTQTPSHQVTQMGQEVILRCVPISNHLYFYWYRQILGQKVEFLVSFYNNEISEKSEIFDDQFSVERPDGSNFTLKIRSTKLEDSAMYFCASSVDTTNEKLFFGSGTQLSVL.

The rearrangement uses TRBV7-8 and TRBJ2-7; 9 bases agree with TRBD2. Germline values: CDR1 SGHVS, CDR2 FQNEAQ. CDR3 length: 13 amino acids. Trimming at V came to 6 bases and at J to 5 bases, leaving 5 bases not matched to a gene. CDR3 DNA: TGTGCCAGCAGGGGGGGACTAGCTGACGAGCAGTACTTC. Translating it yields CASRGGLADEQYF.

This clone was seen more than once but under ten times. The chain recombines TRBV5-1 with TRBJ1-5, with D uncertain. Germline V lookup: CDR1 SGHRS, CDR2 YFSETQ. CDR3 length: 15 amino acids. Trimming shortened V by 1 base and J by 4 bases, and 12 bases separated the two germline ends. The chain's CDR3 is CASSLNSGLNQPQHF. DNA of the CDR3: TGCGCCAGCAGCTTGAACTCTGGTTTGAATCAGCCCCAGCATTTT.

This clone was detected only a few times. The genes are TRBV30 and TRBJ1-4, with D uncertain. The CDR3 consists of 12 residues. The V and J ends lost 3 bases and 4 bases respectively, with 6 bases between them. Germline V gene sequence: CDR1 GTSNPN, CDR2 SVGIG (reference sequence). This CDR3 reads CAWSVVNEKLFF. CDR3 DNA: TGTGCCTGGAGCGTAGTTAATGAAAAACTGTTTTTT.

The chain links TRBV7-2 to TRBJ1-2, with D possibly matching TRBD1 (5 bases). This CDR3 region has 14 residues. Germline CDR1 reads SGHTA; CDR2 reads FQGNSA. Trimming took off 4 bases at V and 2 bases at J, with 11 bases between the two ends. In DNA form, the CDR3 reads TGTGCCAGCAGCTCCTCGACAGCGAACTATGGCTACACCTTC. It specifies CASSSSTANYGYTF.

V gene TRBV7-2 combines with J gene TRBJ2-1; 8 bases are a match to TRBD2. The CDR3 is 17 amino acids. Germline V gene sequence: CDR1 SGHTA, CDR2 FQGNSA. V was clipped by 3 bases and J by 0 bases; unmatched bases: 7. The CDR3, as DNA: TGTGCCAGCAGCTTCCCAGCGGGGGTTGGCTCCTACAATGAGCAGTTCTTC. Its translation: CASSFPAGVGSYNEQFF. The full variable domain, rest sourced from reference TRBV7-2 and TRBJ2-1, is GAGVSQSPSNKVTEKGKDVELRCDPISGHTALYWYRQSLGQGLEFLIYFQGNSAPDKSGLPSDRFSAERTGGSVSTLTIQRTQQEDSAVYLCASSFPAGVGSYNEQFFGPGTRLTVL.

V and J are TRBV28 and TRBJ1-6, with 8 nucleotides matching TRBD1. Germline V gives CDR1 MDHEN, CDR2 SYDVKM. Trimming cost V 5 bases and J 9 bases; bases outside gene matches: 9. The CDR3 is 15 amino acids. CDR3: CASSLRTGQVSPLHF. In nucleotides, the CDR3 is TGTGCCAGCAGTCTGAGGACAGGGCAGGTTTCACCCCTCCACTTT.

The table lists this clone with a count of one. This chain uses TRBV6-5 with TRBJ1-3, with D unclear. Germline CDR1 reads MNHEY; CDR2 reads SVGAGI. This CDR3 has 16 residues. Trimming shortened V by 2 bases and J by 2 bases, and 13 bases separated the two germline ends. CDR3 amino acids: CASSYGKRGAGNTIYF. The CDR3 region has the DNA TGTGCCAGCAGTTACGGGAAGCGGGGAGCTGGAAACACCATATATTTT.

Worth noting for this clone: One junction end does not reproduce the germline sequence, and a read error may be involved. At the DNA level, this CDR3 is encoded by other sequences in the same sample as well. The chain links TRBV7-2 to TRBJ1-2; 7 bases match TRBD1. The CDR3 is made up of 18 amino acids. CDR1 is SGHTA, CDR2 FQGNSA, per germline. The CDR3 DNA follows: TGTGCTAGCAGCTTACTAGTGAGGGGGCGCTTTGTTAACTATGGCTACACCTTC. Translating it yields CASSLLVRGRFVNYGYTF. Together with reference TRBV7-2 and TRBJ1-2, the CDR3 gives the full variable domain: GAGVSQSPSNKVTEKGKDVELRCDPISGHTALYWYRQSLGQGLEFLIYFQGNSAPDKSGLPSDRFSAERTGGSVSTLTIQRTQQEDSAVYLCASSLLVRGRFVNYGYTFGSGTRLTVV.

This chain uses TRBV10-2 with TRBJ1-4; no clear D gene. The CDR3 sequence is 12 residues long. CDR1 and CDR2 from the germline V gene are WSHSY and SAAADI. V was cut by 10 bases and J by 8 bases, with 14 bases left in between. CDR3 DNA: TGCGCCACCCGGAGGACGGCAGAAAAACTGTTTTTT. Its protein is CATRRTAEKLFF.

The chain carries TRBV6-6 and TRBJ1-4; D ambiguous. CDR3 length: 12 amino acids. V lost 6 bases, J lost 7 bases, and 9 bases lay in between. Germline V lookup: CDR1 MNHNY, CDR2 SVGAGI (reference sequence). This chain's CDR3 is CASSSYSEKLFF. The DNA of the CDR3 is TGTGCCAGCAGCTCTTACAGTGAAAAACTGTTTTTT.

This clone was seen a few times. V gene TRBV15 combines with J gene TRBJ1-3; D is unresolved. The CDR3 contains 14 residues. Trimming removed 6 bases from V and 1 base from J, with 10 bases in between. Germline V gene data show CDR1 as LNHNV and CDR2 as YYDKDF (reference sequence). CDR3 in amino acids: CATRTSGSGNTIYF. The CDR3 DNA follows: TGTGCCACCAGGACTTCCGGGTCTGGAAACACCATATATTTT.

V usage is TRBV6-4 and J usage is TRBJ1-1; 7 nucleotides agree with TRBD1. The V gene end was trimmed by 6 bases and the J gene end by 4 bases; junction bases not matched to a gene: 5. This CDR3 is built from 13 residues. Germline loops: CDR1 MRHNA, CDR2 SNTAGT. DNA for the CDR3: TGTGCCAGCAGCCAACAGGGGACCACTGAAGCTTTCTTT. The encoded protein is CASSQQGTTEAFF.